These 12 T cell receptor beta chains were sequenced from one sample in a study of shared clonotypes between healthy human individuals. Method: immunoSEQ multiplex PCR; TCRdb's copy keeps in-frame clones and lacks some. This table holds around 1.5 million clones, around 98% found once. Specimen: naive CD4+ T cells sorted from blood. Documented subset: CD45RA+ positively selected. The receptor source for this set is a man aged 30 to 45 in good health.

CDR3 sequence reads: CASSLGREIAQYF. The CDR3 nucleotides are TGTGCCAGCAGCTTAGGGCGGGAGATAGCGCAGTACTTC. This rearrangement joins TRBV7-6 to TRBJ2-7; 7 bases are a match to TRBD2. The CDR3 has 13 amino acids. Per germline, CDR1 SGHVS and CDR2 FNYEAQ. V dropped 1 base and J dropped 9; count of bases not matched to a gene: 6.

The chain is built from TRBV6-1 and TRBJ1-1; D is unclear. Trimming stripped 3 bases from V and 1 base from J, with 6 bases between. The germline gives CDR1 MNHNS, CDR2 SASEGT. The CDR3 runs 13 residues. The CDR3 DNA reads as TGTGCCAGCAGTGAGTTCACGAACACTGAAGCTTTCTTT. This gives the protein CASSEFTNTEAFF.

The genes are TRBV10-3 and TRBJ2-7, with 10 bases matching TRBD2. Germline V gene lookup returns CDR1 ENHRY and CDR2 SYGVKD. J was trimmed by 9 bases and V by 2 bases; bases with no gene match: 7. The CDR3 contains 14 residues. The CDR3 here is CAISERAGGQGQYF. CDR3 coding DNA: TGTGCCATCAGTGAGCGAGCGGGAGGGCAGGGGCAGTACTTC.

The chain carries TRBV2 and TRBJ2-3, with D possibly matching TRBD1 (6 bases). V was cut by 6 bases and J by 1 base, with 11 bases left in between. CDR1 and CDR2 from the germline V gene are SNHLY and FYNNEI. CDR3 length: 14 residues. CDR3 region: CASRPRTGTDTQYF. The DNA of the CDR3 is TGTGCCAGCAGGCCTCGGACAGGCACAGATACGCAGTATTTT.

The V call is TRBV11-3, the J call TRBJ2-1; D is uncertain. Germline V lookup: CDR1 SGHNT, CDR2 YENEEA. The CDR3 loop spans 13 amino acids. V lost 1 base and J 9 bases, leaving 10 bases between the germline ends. CDR3 sequence reads: CASSLGDGVEQFF. The CDR3 DNA sequence: TGTGCCAGCAGCTTAGGGGATGGCGTTGAGCAGTTCTTC.

Note on this clone: Other DNA variants within this sample encode the same CDR3. J is TRBJ2-3 and V is TRBV6-5; 10 nucleotides line up with TRBD1. Germline CDR1 reads MNHEY; CDR2 reads SVGAGI. V lost 6 bases and J lost 1; bases outside the gene matches: 1. This CDR3 has 14 residues. The CDR3 loop reads CASRGTGGTDTQYF. CDR3 DNA sequence: TGTGCCAGCAGGGGGACAGGGGGCACAGATACGCAGTATTTT.

The chain joins TRBV7-9 to TRBJ1-4; D call uncertain. Per the germline V gene, CDR1 is SEHNR and CDR2 is FQNEAQ (reference sequence). The V end lost 3 bases, the J end lost 0 bases, and 8 bases lay between the germline ends. This CDR3 is 15 amino acids long. CDR3 nucleotide sequence: TGTGCCAGCAGCTTGACTGGAGCAACTAATGAAAAACTGTTTTTT. It specifies CASSLTGATNEKLFF. Full variable domain (missing parts from reference TRBV7-9 and TRBJ1-4): DTGVSQNPRHKITKRGQNVTFRCDPISEHNRLYWYRQTLGQGPEFLTYFQNEAQLEKSRLLSDRFSAERPKGSFSTLEIQRTEQGDSAMYLCASSLTGATNEKLFFGSGTQLSVL.

The chain has TRBV5-1 and TRBJ2-7; a possible D gene is TRBD1 (6 bases). Trimming removed 1 base at V and 3 bases at J, with 20 bases between. The CDR3 runs to 17 residues. Germline V CDR1 and CDR2: SGHRS, YFSETQ. CDR3 bases: TGCGCCAGCAGCTTGTCATCAGGGGCCCGAAACCTCTACGAGCAGTACTTC. Residues: CASSLSSGARNLYEQYF. The full variable domain, rest sourced from reference TRBV5-1 and TRBJ2-7, is KAGVTQTPRYLIKTRGQQVTLSCSPISGHRSVSWYQQTPGQGLQFLFEYFSETQRNKGNFPGRFSGRQFSNSRSEMNVSTLELGDSALYLCASSLSSGARNLYEQYFGPGTRLTVT.

The chain recombines TRBV15 with TRBJ1-1; TRBD1 matches at 8 bases. Germline CDR1 reads LNHNV; CDR2 reads YYDKDF (reference sequence). The CDR3 is 15 residues long. V lost 2 bases and J lost 1; bases outside the gene matches: 3. Here the CDR3 reads CATSRPGTGNTEAFF. The CDR3, as DNA: TGTGCCACCAGCAGACCCGGGACAGGGAACACTGAAGCTTTCTTT.

This sequence joins TRBV7-3 and TRBJ2-1; TRBD2 agrees at 11 bases. Trimming cost V 1 base and J 6 bases; bases outside gene matches: 2. From germline, CDR1 is SGHTA and CDR2 FQGTGA. This CDR3 contains 15 residues. This CDR3 is CASSLRLAGGNEQFF. The CDR3 nucleotides are TGTGCCAGCAGCTTAAGGCTAGCGGGAGGCAATGAGCAGTTCTTC.

This CDR3 is CASSPDRGGWGNQPQHF. The CDR3 coding sequence is TGTGCCAGCAGCCCGGACAGGGGCGGCTGGGGCAATCAGCCCCAGCATTTT. V gene TRBV28 combines with J gene TRBJ1-5; 9 bases line up with TRBD1. The V and J ends lost 6 bases and 2 bases, in that order; junction bases with no gene match: 11. CDR1 is MDHEN and CDR2 is SYDVKM in the germline V gene. The CDR3 consists of 17 residues.

This clone was detected only once. The same CDR3 also results from other DNA sequences found in this sample. V usage is TRBV29-1 and J usage is TRBJ1-1; D not resolved. Trimming took off 4 bases at V and 0 bases at J, with 6 bases between the two ends. The CDR3 extends over 12 amino acids. Looked up from germline, CDR1 is SQVTM and CDR2 is ANQGSEA. The CDR3 loop reads CSVGGMNTEAFF. The DNA of the CDR3 is TGCAGCGTTGGGGGTATGAACACTGAAGCTTTCTTT.